This record covers a single T cell receptor (beta chain). Method: immunoSEQ multiplex PCR; TCRdb's copy keeps in-frame clones and lacks some. The sample gives roughly 200,000 clones, 80% to 90% of which show up once; more than 2.5% is in the top ten. This sample was included in a study of blood T cell repertoires in COVID-19. Germline CDR1 and CDR2: MDHEN and SYDVKM. V gave up 3 bases and J gave up 8 bases; unmatched junction bases: 6. CDR3 length equals 14 residues. This receptor was taken from a man aged 55-75 years with acute or convalescent COVID-19. The sample was peripheral blood. The rearrangement links TRBV28 to TRBJ1-4, with 7 bases that match TRBD1. This CDR3 is CASSLGQLGEKLFF. The DNA of the CDR3 is TGTGCCAGCAGTTTGGGACAGTTGGGGGAAAAACTGTTTTTT.